This entry describes one T cell receptor beta chain. Its antigen remains unidentified. This specimen comes from a study of vaccination and CD4 T cells after COVID-19. About the research overall: Vaccinees got either two BNT162b2 doses or two mRNA-1273 doses. Post-vaccine sampling followed dose two by a median roughly 74 days (range 14 to 241). The stimulating agents, overlapping spike peptides, came from SARS-CoV-2, HCoV-NL63, HCoV-OC43 and HCoV-229E.

Treatment reported: roughly 11-day PBMC culture with coronavirus spike peptide pools or control peptides (ViraFEST assay). PCR-confirmed positives ranged from March to December 2020, preceding US Alpha, Beta and Delta variants. The CDR3 covers 13 residues. V was clipped by 2 bases and J by 5 bases, with 9 bases between them. Germline V gene data show CDR1 as SGHAT and CDR2 as FQNNGV. At the Johns Hopkins FTIC core, DNA taken from cultured CD4+ T cells was sequenced by way of the Oncomine TCR Beta short-read assay. Each CDR3 protein is one row after TCRdb ran MiXCR on the PCR reads. Altogether approximately 20,000 distinct CDR3 sequences are present, roughly 51% being singletons, with the ten largest covering approximately 8.7%.

Sequencing used CD4+ T cells from blood, cultured in vitro. The sequence came from a human donor who had recovered from COVID-19. The rearrangement links TRBV11-2 to TRBJ1-1, with D uncertain. In DNA form, the CDR3 reads TGTGCCAGCAGCTTAAGGAGAGCAACTGAAGCTTTCTTT. This gives the protein CASSLRRATEAFF.